Listed below are T cell receptor beta chains from one sample, sequenced in a study of molecular identifiers for immune sequencing clone quantification. TCRdb reanalysed the PCR reads using MiXCR and keeps one entry per CDR3 protein. The repertoire includes some 320,000 distinct CDR3 sequences, roughly a quarter of them detected once, and 0.74% sits in the top ten. The sample comprised naive CD8+ T cells from blood, with Jurkat cell RNA spiked in. The receptor source for this set is a human donor in good health. Some libraries in this study had Jurkat cell RNA spiked in. CDR3s include the opening cysteine and the closing phenylalanine or tryptophan. D genes are given only for firm matches. The size of a clone is reported for some rows only, either as once, few or many, or as a class for expanded clones.

D	size	J	V	DNA	CDR3
TRBD2	-	TRBJ2-7	TRBV4-2	TGTGCCAGCAGCCAGCTGGGGACTAGCGGAACCTACGAGCAGTACTTC	CASSQLGTSGTYEQYF
-	few	TRBJ2-5	TRBV13	TGTGCCAGCACCTTCCGGGGGTACCAAGAGACCCAGTACTTC	CASTFRGYQETQYF
TRBD2	few	TRBJ2-1	TRBV11-2	TGTGCCAGCAGCCCGACCGGGACTAGCGGAAACAATGAGCAGTTCTTC	CASSPTGTSGNNEQFF
-	few	TRBJ1-2	TRBV9	TGTGCCAGCAGCCCCCAGGACCGAACTAACTATGGCTACACCTTC	CASSPQDRTNYGYTF
-	many	TRBJ1-2	TRBV13	TGTGCCAGCAGCTTAGGCGGATACTATGGCTACACCTTC	CASSLGGYYGYTF
-	many	TRBJ1-6	TRBV20-1	TGCAGTGCTAGAGTTATGGGGGGCGGTAATCGGAATTCACCCCTCCACTTT	CSARVMGGGNRNSPLHF
-	-	TRBJ1-1	TRBV30	TGTGCCTTTGACAGGATGAGTGCTGAAGCTTTCTTT	CAFDRMSAEAFF
-	-	TRBJ2-5	TRBV10-2	TGCGCCAGCAGCCCCCGCCCCGTCGCCCAAGAGACCCAGTACTTC	CASSPRPVAQETQYF
TRBD2	-	TRBJ2-7	TRBV5-6	TGTGCCAGCAGCTTCCGGGGGGTGCGGGAGCAGTACTTC	CASSFRGVREQYF
-	many	TRBJ1-1	TRBV9	TGTGCCAGCAGCGTAGGGATGAACACTGAAGCTTTCTTT	CASSVGMNTEAFF
-	many	TRBJ1-5	TRBV7-2	TGTGCCAGCAGCTTATTAGCGACAGTCAATCAGCCCCAGCATTTT	CASSLLATVNQPQHF
-	many	TRBJ1-1	TRBV5-1	TGCGCCAGCAGAGATGGGGGGAGCACTGAAGCTTTCTTT	CASRDGGSTEAFF
-	many	TRBJ2-3	TRBV2	TGTGCCAGCAGTGTCGGGACGGATGATACGCAGTATTTT	CASSVGTDDTQYF
-	few	TRBJ1-2	TRBV4-3	TGCGCCAGCAGCCAAGATTTACGTAACTATGGCTACACCTTC	CASSQDLRNYGYTF
-	many	TRBJ2-2	TRBV24-1	TGTGCCACACGGGGGTACACCGGGGAGCTGTTTTTT	CATRGYTGELFF
-	few	TRBJ2-5	TRBV2	TGTGCCAGCAGTCTAAGTCCCGGGACCTTCCCGGAGACCCAGTACTTC	CASSLSPGTFPETQYF
-	many	TRBJ2-7	TRBV5-3	TGTGCCAGCAGCTTGGGGTTTCCCTCCTACGAGCAGTACTTC	CASSLGFPSYEQYF
TRBD1	-	TRBJ2-2	TRBV6-2/TRBV6-3	TGTTCCAGCAGTTACGACCACGGACAGGGTAGTGGGGAGCTGTTTTTT	CSSSYDHGQGSGELFF
-	-	TRBJ2-1	TRBV2	TGTGCCAGCGTGATCCGGGCCTCTCTATACAATGCGCAGTTCTTC	CASVIRASLYNAQFF
-	many	TRBJ2-7	TRBV7-8	TGTGCCAGCGTAGGTGGGGCCTACGAGCAGTACTTC	CASVGGAYEQYF
-	many	TRBJ1-6	TRBV28	TGTGCCAGCAGCCCCGTCGGGGGTGGGAATTCACCCCTCCACTTT	CASSPVGGGNSPLHF
-	-	TRBJ1-5	TRBV6-2/TRBV6-3	TGTGCCAGCAGTTACTCAAAGGAACCAATCCTCTATCAGCCCCAGCATTTT	CASSYSKEPILYQPQHF
TRBD2	-	TRBJ2-7	TRBV20-1	TGCAGTGCTAGAGTACTAGCGACCAATTACGAGCAGTACTTC	CSARVLATNYEQYF
-	many	TRBJ2-7	TRBV2	TGTGCCAGCAGTGAAGCGCTGGGCGAGCAGTACTTC	CASSEALGEQYF
TRBD1	many	TRBJ2-7	TRBV29-1	TGCAGCGTTGTTCTCCAGGGGGCCATCTACGAGCAGTACTTC	CSVVLQGAIYEQYF
-	-	TRBJ2-5	TRBV27	TGTGCCAGCAGTTCACTTTCAGGAGGAGAGACCCAGTACTTC	CASSSLSGGETQYF
-	few	TRBJ2-5	TRBV6-2/TRBV6-3	TGTGCCAGCAGCACCACGTGGCAGGCACAAGAGACCCAGTACTTC	CASSTTWQAQETQYF
TRBD2	many	TRBJ2-3	TRBV7-9	TGTGCCAGCAGCACACTAGCGGGAGGGGCGGATACGCAGTATTTT	CASSTLAGGADTQYF
-	-	TRBJ1-1	TRBV7-9	TGTGCCAGCAGACTCGTTACAGGGAGGGCTGAAGCTTTCTTT	CASRLVTGRAEAFF
TRBD1	many	TRBJ1-1	TRBV6-5	TGTGCCAGCAGTTCCGGACAGGGGGTTGGCACTGAAGCTTTCTTT	CASSSGQGVGTEAFF
-	-	TRBJ2-1	TRBV6-2/TRBV6-3	TGTGCCAGCAGCACGGTTGAGGGGAGCTACAATGAGCAGTTCTTC	CASSTVEGSYNEQFF
TRBD2	many	TRBJ2-3	TRBV5-1	TGCGCCAGCAGCTTCCCGGGAGGACCCACAGATACGCAGTATTTT	CASSFPGGPTDTQYF
TRBD1	-	TRBJ2-5	TRBV7-9	TGTGCCAGCAGCTTAGAGGTTTCGCCCGGGACAGCCCAAGAGACCCAGTACTTC	CASSLEVSPGTAQETQYF
TRBD2	-	TRBJ2-7	TRBV19	TGTGCCAGTAGTATAGAGAGCGGGGGGAGCTACGAGCAGTACTTC	CASSIESGGSYEQYF
-	few	TRBJ1-1	TRBV20-1	TGCAGTGGCTTGGTAGGCACTGAAGCTTTCTTT	CSGLVGTEAFF
-	-	TRBJ1-1	TRBV27	TGTGCCAGCAGTTTATCATCTCGCGATATAGGGTTACCAGCTTTCTTT	CASSLSSRDIGLPAFF
-	-	TRBJ2-5	TRBV12-3/TRBV12-4	TGTGCCAGCAGTTCGGGACTGATTGCGGAGACCCAGTACTTC	CASSSGLIAETQYF
-	many	TRBJ2-6	TRBV4-3	TGCGCCAGCAGCCAAGATCGAGGACGTGGGGCCAACGTCCTGACTTTC	CASSQDRGRGANVLTF
TRBD1	-	TRBJ2-2	TRBV2	TGTGCCAGCAGTGCCCAGGGGACAGTCAACACCGGGGAGCTGTTTTTT	CASSAQGTVNTGELFF
-	few	TRBJ2-7	TRBV4-3	TGCGCCAGCAGCCAAGATTTTACAGGGTTCTCCTACGAGCAGTACTTC	CASSQDFTGFSYEQYF
TRBD2	few	TRBJ2-3	TRBV7-9	TGTGCCAGTGCCTCGACTAGCGGCCACACAGATACGCAGTATTTT	CASASTSGHTDTQYF
TRBD2	-	TRBJ2-3	TRBV2	TGTGCCAGCAGTGAAGCTCGGGGGGGCACAGATACGCAGTATTTT	CASSEARGGTDTQYF
-	few	TRBJ1-5	TRBV6-6	TGTGCCAGCACCTTACCGGGTGTTGGTCAGCCCCAGCATTTT	CASTLPGVGQPQHF
-	many	TRBJ1-1	TRBV7-9	TGTGCCAGCAGCTTAGGTTCTGAAGCTTTCTTT	CASSLGSEAFF
-	many	TRBJ1-1	TRBV14	TGTGCCAGCAGCCAAGTCGTAAATGAAGCTTTCTTT	CASSQVVNEAFF
TRBD1	-	TRBJ2-7	TRBV10-3	TGTGCCATCAGTGAAGAGACAGGGAAGCTAGTCTACGAGCAGTACTTC	CAISEETGKLVYEQYF
-	-	TRBJ2-4	TRBV3-1	TGTGCCAGCAGCCAAGGTTTGAGCGGGGCCAAAAACATTCAGTACTTC	CASSQGLSGAKNIQYF
-	many	TRBJ1-2	TRBV29-1	TGCAGCGTTGAAGATAGAACAGGAGATCACTACACCTTC	CSVEDRTGDHYTF
TRBD1	-	TRBJ2-5	TRBV5-1	TGCGCCAGCAGCTCGTCACAGGGGGACCAAGAGACCCAGTACTTC	CASSSSQGDQETQYF
TRBD1	-	TRBJ2-7	TRBV7-6	TGTGCCAGCAGCTTAGGGGGACAGGGGGAGCAGTACTTC	CASSLGGQGEQYF
-	few	TRBJ1-2	TRBV20-1	TGCAGTGCTAGAGATATCAAGGATGGCTACACCTTC	CSARDIKDGYTF
-	-	TRBJ2-7	TRBV20-1	TGCAGTGCTAGAGAAGAGGCACTCTCCTACGAGCAGTACTTC	CSAREEALSYEQYF
-	many	TRBJ1-2	TRBV4-3	TGCGCCAGCAGCCAAGATTCAATGAATGGCTACACCTTC	CASSQDSMNGYTF
-	many	TRBJ1-2	TRBV25-1	TGTGCCAGCAGTGGCGGTTACTACACCTTC	CASSGGYYTF